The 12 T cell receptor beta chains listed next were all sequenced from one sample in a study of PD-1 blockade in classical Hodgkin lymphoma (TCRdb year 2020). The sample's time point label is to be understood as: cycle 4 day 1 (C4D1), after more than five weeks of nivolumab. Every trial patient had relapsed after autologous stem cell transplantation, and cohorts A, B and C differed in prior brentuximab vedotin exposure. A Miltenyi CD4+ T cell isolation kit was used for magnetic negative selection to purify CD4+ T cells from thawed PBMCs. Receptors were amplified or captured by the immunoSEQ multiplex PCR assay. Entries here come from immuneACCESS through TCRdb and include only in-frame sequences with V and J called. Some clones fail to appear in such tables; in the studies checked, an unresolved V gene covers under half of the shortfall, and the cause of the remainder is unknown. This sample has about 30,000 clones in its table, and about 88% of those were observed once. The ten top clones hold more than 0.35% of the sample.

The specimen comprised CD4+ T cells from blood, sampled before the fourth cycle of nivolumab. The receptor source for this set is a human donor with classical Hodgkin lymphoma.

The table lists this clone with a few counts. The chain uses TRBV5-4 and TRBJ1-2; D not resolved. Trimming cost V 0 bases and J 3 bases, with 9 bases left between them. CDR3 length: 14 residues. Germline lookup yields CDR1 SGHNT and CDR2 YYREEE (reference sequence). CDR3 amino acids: CASSLAQGDYGYTF. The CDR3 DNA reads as TGTGCCAGCAGCTTGGCGCAAGGTGACTATGGCTACACCTTC.

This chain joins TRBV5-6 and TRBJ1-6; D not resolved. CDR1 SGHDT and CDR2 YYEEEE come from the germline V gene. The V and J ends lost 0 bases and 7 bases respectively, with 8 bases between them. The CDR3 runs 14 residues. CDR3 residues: CASSLAKGNSPLHF. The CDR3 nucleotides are TGTGCCAGCAGCTTGGCCAAGGGAAATTCACCCCTCCACTTT. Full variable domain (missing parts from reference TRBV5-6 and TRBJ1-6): DAGVTQSPTHLIKTRGQQVTLRCSPKSGHDTVSWYQQALGQGPQFIFQYYEEEERQRGNFPDRFSGHQFPNYSSELNVNALLLGDSALYLCASSLAKGNSPLHFGNGTRLTVT.

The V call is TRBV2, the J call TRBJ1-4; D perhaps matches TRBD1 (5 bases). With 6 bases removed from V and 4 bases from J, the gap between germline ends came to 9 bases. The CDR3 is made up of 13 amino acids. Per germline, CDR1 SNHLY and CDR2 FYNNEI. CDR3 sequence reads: CASRGQYNEKLFF. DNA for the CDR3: TGTGCCAGCAGGGGGCAGTATAATGAAAAACTGTTTTTT.

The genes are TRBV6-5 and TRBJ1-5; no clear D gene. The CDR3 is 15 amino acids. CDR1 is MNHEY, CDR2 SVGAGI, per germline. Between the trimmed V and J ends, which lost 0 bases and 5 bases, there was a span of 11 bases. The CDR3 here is CASSYSFSADQPQHF. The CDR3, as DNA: TGTGCCAGCAGTTACTCGTTCTCTGCTGATCAGCCCCAGCATTTT.

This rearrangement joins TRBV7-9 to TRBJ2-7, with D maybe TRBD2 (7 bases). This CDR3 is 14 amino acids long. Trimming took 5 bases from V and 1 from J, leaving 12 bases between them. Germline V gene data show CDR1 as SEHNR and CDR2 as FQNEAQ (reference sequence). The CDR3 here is CASSEQGGSYEQYF. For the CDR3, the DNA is TGTGCCAGCAGCGAACAGGGAGGGTCCTACGAGCAGTACTTC.

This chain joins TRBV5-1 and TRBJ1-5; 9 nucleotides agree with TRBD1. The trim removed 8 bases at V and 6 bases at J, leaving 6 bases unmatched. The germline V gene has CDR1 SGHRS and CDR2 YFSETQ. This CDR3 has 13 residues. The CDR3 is CARRTGGCQPQHF. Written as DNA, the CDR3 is TGCGCCAGGAGAACAGGGGGCTGTCAGCCCCAGCATTTT.

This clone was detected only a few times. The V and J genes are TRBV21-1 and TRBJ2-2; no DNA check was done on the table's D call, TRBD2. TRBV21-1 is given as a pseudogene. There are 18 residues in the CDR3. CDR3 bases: TGTGCCAGCAGCAAAGAGGCGCTAGCGGGGGAGAACACCGGGGAGCTGTTTTTT. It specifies CASSKEALAGENTGELFF.

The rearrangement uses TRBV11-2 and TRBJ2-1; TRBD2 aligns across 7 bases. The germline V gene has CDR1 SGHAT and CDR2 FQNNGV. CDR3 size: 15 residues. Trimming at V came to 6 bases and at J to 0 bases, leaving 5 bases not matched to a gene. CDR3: CASSSGGSSYNEQFF. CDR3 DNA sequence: TGTGCCAGCAGTTCGGGCGGGAGCTCCTACAATGAGCAGTTCTTC.

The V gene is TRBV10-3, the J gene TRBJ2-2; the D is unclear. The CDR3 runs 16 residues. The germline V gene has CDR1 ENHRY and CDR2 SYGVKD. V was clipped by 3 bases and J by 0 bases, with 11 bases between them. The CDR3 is CAISDDRPTNTGELFF. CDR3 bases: TGTGCCATCAGTGACGATCGACCGACGAACACCGGGGAGCTGTTTTTT.

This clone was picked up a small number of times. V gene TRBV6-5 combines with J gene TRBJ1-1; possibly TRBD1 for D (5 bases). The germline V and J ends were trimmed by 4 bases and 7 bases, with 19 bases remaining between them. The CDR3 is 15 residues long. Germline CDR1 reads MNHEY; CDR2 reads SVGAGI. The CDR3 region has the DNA TGTGCCAGCAGTTCCGGGGGGGGAGGGTTTAGTGAAGCTTTCTTT. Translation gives CASSSGGGGFSEAFF.

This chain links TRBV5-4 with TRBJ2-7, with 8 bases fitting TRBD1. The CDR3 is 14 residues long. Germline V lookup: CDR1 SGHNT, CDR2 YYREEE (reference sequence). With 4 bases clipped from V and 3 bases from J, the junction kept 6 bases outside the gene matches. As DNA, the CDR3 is TGTGCCAGCAGCCCAGGGGACAGGCTCTACGAGCAGTACTTC. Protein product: CASSPGDRLYEQYF.

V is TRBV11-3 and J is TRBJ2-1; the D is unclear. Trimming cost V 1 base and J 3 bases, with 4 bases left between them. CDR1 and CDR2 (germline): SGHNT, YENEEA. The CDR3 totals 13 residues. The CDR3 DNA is TGTGCCAGCAGCTTAGCAGTCTACAATGAGCAGTTCTTC. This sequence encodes CASSLAVYNEQFF.